These 11 T cell receptor beta chains share one sample of origin, sequenced in a study of blood T cell repertoires in COVID-19. Measured with immunoSEQ multiplex PCR; TCRdb has only the in-frame clones, and not every one. Counted here are 150,000 to 200,000 clones, over 80% occurring once; the ten biggest clones make up roughly 13%. Sequencing input: PBMCs or T cells enriched from blood (not recorded which). The receptor set was obtained from a woman between 55 and 75 years old who had recovered from COVID-19.

The V gene is TRBV7-9, the J gene TRBJ1-2, with TRBD1 identical over 11 bases. V lost 7 bases, J lost 7 bases, and 11 bases stayed unmatched. Germline lookup yields CDR1 SEHNR and CDR2 FQNEAQ (reference sequence). The CDR3 sequence is 15 residues long. The CDR3 DNA reads as TGTGCCAGCACCGGCGGACAGGGGGCTGTCGGTGGCTACACCTTC. Amino acid sequence: CASTGGQGAVGGYTF.

The J gene is TRBJ1-5, the V gene TRBV4-1; 8 bases line up with TRBD1. Germline V gives CDR1 MGHRA, CDR2 YSYEKL. CDR3 length: 16 residues. V was pared by 1 base and J by 6 bases, with 8 bases of the junction left unmatched. The CDR3 nucleotides are TGCGCCAGCAGCCAAGGCATTTCGACAGGGGCTCAGCCCCAGCATTTT. Protein: CASSQGISTGAQPQHF.

V is TRBV24-1 and J is TRBJ2-3; 7 nucleotides align to TRBD1. This CDR3 region has 15 residues. The germline gives CDR1 KGHDR, CDR2 SFDVKD. V shed 2 bases, J shed 4 bases, and the junction held 5 bases outside the gene matches. Here the CDR3 reads CATSDSRQGADTQYF. Here the CDR3 DNA reads TGTGCCACCAGTGATTCAAGACAGGGCGCAGATACGCAGTATTTT.

The chain employs TRBV10-3 and TRBJ2-7, with 14 bases lining up with TRBD2. The germline V gene encodes CDR1 ENHRY and CDR2 SYGVKD. J lost 5 bases, V lost 6 bases, and 6 bases had no gene match. The CDR3 contains 15 residues. The CDR3 sequence: CAISAGTSGRHEQYF. For the CDR3, the DNA is TGTGCCATCAGCGCCGGGACTAGCGGGAGACACGAGCAGTACTTC.

This clone was seen more than once but under ten times. The rearrangement joins TRBV20-1 to TRBJ2-7, with TRBD1 matching 7 bases. V trimming: 3 bases; J trimming: 3 bases; junction bases outside the gene matches: 14. Germline CDR1 and CDR2: DFQATT and SNEGSKA (reference sequence). The CDR3 sequence is 16 residues long. The CDR3 nucleotides are TGCAGTGCTAGTGAAGGGACAGAAAAGCCAAACTACGAGCAGTACTTC. Translated: CSASEGTEKPNYEQYF.

The chain carries TRBV5-1 and TRBJ2-1; perhaps TRBD2 as D (5 bases). The CDR3 covers 13 residues. V was cut by 4 bases and J by 10 bases, with 15 bases left in between. The V gene's germline CDR1 is SGHRS and CDR2 YFSETQ. This chain's CDR3 is CASSLGWAGEQFF. DNA for the CDR3: TGCGCCAGCAGCCTAGGTTGGGCGGGCGAGCAGTTCTTC.

A few counts support this clone. The chain combines TRBV11-3 with TRBJ2-2; D is perhaps TRBD2 (6 bases). V lost 6 bases, J lost 0 bases, and 8 bases lay in between. CDR3 length: 14 residues. The germline V gene has CDR1 SGHNT and CDR2 YENEEA. CDR3 bases: TGTGCCAGCAGGGAGGGAGCGAACACCGGGGAGCTGTTTTTT. Amino acid sequence: CASREGANTGELFF.

The V and J genes are TRBV19 and TRBJ2-2; perhaps TRBD1 as D (6 bases). With 9 bases removed from V and 6 bases from J, the gap between germline ends came to 11 bases. CDR1 LNHDA and CDR2 SQIVND come from the germline V gene (reference sequence). The CDR3 runs to 12 residues. The CDR3 DNA reads as TGTGCCAGCAGAACAGGGCCCGGGGAGCTGTTTTTT. Its protein product is CASRTGPGELFF. Drawing the rest from reference TRBV19 and TRBJ2-2, the complete variable domain is DGGITQSPKYLFRKEGQNVTLSCEQNLNHDAMYWYRQDPGQGLRLIYYSQIVNDFQKGDIAEGYSVSREKKESFPLTVTSAQKNPTAFYLCASRTGPGELFFGEGSRLTVL.

CDR3 residues: CVIGGPVNTEAFF. As DNA, the CDR3 is TGTGTCATCGGGGGGCCCGTGAACACTGAAGCTTTCTTT. The chain couples TRBV6-5 to TRBJ1-1; possibly TRBD1 for D (6 bases). The germline V gene has CDR1 MNHEY and CDR2 SVGAGI. CDR3 length: 13 residues.

The chain employs TRBV11-2 and TRBJ1-6; D call uncertain. The length of the CDR3 is 15 residues. The V end lost 0 bases, the J end lost 6 bases, and 9 bases lay between the germline ends. Per germline, CDR1 SGHAT and CDR2 FQNNGV. The CDR3 reads CASSLEPGSNSPLHF. In DNA form, the CDR3 reads TGTGCCAGCAGCTTAGAACCAGGCAGTAATTCACCCCTCCACTTT.

This CDR3 is CASRRDLISDYGYTF. The CDR3 DNA reads TGTGCCAGCAGGCGGGACCTCATCTCAGACTATGGCTACACCTTC. This chain links TRBV5-5 with TRBJ1-2; a weak D match, TRBD1 (5 bases). The CDR3 contains 15 residues. Germline CDR1 reads SGHKS; CDR2 reads YYEKEE (reference sequence). V shed 5 bases and J shed 3 bases, with 17 bases lying between them.